These 20 T cell receptor beta chains share one sample of origin, sequenced in a study of blood T cell repertoires in COVID-19 (TCRdb year 2020). The method was the immunoSEQ multiplex PCR assay. This immuneACCESS table, as held by TCRdb, lists in-frame sequences with V and J called but not all clones. Of the missing ones, under half trace to an unresolved V gene in checked studies; the others have no known cause. This sample is represented by some 150,000 clones; about 82% of them were singletons. In total, the top ten clones hold about 3% of the sample. Sequencing used peripheral blood. The origin of the receptors is a woman aged 40 to 55 with active or convalescent COVID-19.

V usage is TRBV12-5 and J usage is TRBJ2-3; 7 positions match TRBD2. Trimming took 0 bases from V and 4 from J; bases not matched to a gene: 16. Per germline, CDR1 LGHNT and CDR2 FRNRAP. The CDR3 consists of 19 residues. The CDR3, as DNA: TGTGCTAGTGGTTTGGTGCTAGCGGAAGACCTGGGACGCGCAGATACGCAGTATTTT. Protein: CASGLVLAEDLGRADTQYF.

V is TRBV11-2 and J is TRBJ2-7, with D maybe TRBD2 (6 bases). Germline lookup yields CDR1 SGHAT and CDR2 FQNNGV. The V gene lost 4 bases and the J gene lost 0 bases, with 7 bases spanning the gap. The CDR3 covers 13 residues. This CDR3 reads CASSWGDSYEQYF. The CDR3, as DNA: TGTGCCAGCAGCTGGGGGGACTCCTACGAGCAGTACTTC. Full variable domain (rest looked up from reference TRBV11-2 and TRBJ2-7): EAGVAQSPRYKIIEKRQSVAFWCNPISGHATLYWYQQILGQGPKLLIQFQNNGVVDDSQLPKDRFSAERLKGVDSTLKIQPAKLEDSAVYLCASSWGDSYEQYFGPGTRLTVT.

The chain joins TRBV29-1 to TRBJ1-6; 7 bases are shared with TRBD1. V lost 5 bases to trimming and J lost 7 bases; unmatched junction nucleotides: 5. Germline loops: CDR1 SQVTM, CDR2 ANQGSEA. CDR3 length: 13 amino acids. CDR3 in DNA: TGCAGCGTTCAGACAGGGCGGAATTCACCCCTCCACTTT. It codes for CSVQTGRNSPLHF.

J is TRBJ2-3 and V is TRBV19, with 7 positions matching TRBD1. The CDR3 is 17 residues long. CDR1 and CDR2 (germline): LNHDA, SQIVND (reference sequence). The V segment lost 7 bases and the J segment 0 bases; nucleotides outside the gene matches: 13. CDR3 sequence reads: CASTSPTGSYSTDTQYF. The DNA for the CDR3 is TGTGCCAGTACTTCTCCGACAGGGTCCTATAGCACAGATACGCAGTATTTT.

V and J are TRBV2 and TRBJ1-2, with a possible D match to TRBD1 (6 bases). Germline lookup yields CDR1 SNHLY and CDR2 FYNNEI. The CDR3 loop spans 15 amino acids. V dropped 4 bases and J dropped 2 bases, with 14 bases sitting between them. The CDR3 protein is CASSGSGGANYGYTF. Written as DNA, the CDR3 is TGTGCCAGCAGTGGGTCGGGGGGCGCAAACTATGGCTACACCTTC.

This rearrangement joins TRBV6-5 to TRBJ1-2, with D maybe TRBD1 (5 bases). Trimming took off 7 bases at V and 10 bases at J, with 22 bases between the two ends. The CDR3 has 14 residues. Germline V gene data show CDR1 as MNHEY and CDR2 as SVGAGI. The CDR3 bases are TGTGCCAGCACCCTAGCGGGGACGGGTACCAACTACACCTTC. It is translated as CASTLAGTGTNYTF.

This rearrangement joins TRBV29-1 to TRBJ2-3; TRBD2 agrees at 11 bases. The CDR3 runs 15 residues. Unmatched junction bases numbered 9, after V lost 3 bases and J lost 7 bases. Germline-derived CDR1 and CDR2 are SQVTM and ANQGSEA. For the CDR3, the DNA is TGCAGCGTTGAGACTAGCGGGGTCTTTGGCCATACGCAGTATTTT. Translation: CSVETSGVFGHTQYF.

V and J are TRBV5-1 and TRBJ2-7; 7 nucleotides align to TRBD2. With 4 bases clipped from V and 4 bases from J, the junction kept 2 bases outside the gene matches. This CDR3 has 12 residues. Germline-derived CDR1 and CDR2 are SGHRS and YFSETQ. In nucleotides, the CDR3 is TGCGCCAGCAGCCGGGAGGAGTACGAGCAGTACTTC. This codes for CASSREEYEQYF.

This clone came up a few times. This chain joins TRBV6-4 and TRBJ1-5, with 10 bases identical to TRBD1. V lost 5 bases, J lost 7 bases, and 17 bases stayed unmatched. Looked up from germline, CDR1 is MRHNA and CDR2 is SNTAGT. This CDR3 is built from 18 residues. CDR3 sequence reads: CASSLPTSRDRGGQPQHF. In DNA form, the CDR3 reads TGTGCCAGCAGTCTACCGACGTCCCGGGACAGGGGTGGCCAGCCCCAGCATTTT.

The genes are TRBV29-1 and TRBJ1-2; no reliable D call. V was cut by 3 bases and J by 4 bases, with 9 bases left in between. CDR1 SQVTM and CDR2 ANQGSEA come from the germline V gene. There are 12 residues in the CDR3. CDR3 amino acids: CSVDSRGYGYTF. CDR3 in DNA: TGCAGCGTTGATTCCCGGGGCTATGGCTACACCTTC. Looking up the rest from reference TRBV29-1 and TRBJ1-2 gives the full variable domain: SAVISQKPSRDICQRGTSLTIQCQVDSQVTMMFWYRQQPGQSLTLIATANQGSEATYESGFVIDKFPISRPNLTFSTLTVSNMSPEDSSIYLCSVDSRGYGYTFGSGTRLTVV.

CDR3 region: CASTSTALSTEAFF. For the CDR3, the DNA is TGTGCCAGCACCTCCACAGCTCTTAGCACTGAAGCTTTCTTT. The rearrangement links TRBV28 to TRBJ1-1, with D hard to call. CDR1 is MDHEN, CDR2 SYDVKM, per germline. Trimming took off 7 bases at V and 4 bases at J, with 16 bases between the two ends. There are 14 residues in the CDR3.

This clone has just a few counts. The rearrangement joins TRBV19 to TRBJ2-7, with no clear D. CDR1 is LNHDA and CDR2 is SQIVND in the germline V gene (reference sequence). The V end was cut by 4 bases, the J end by 2 bases, with 9 bases between. The CDR3 consists of 13 residues. The CDR3, as DNA: TGTGCCAGTAGTACAGCGCTAACCTACGAGCAGTACTTC. Amino acid sequence: CASSTALTYEQYF.

The V gene is TRBV2, the J gene TRBJ1-2; unclear D gene. Germline V lookup: CDR1 SNHLY, CDR2 FYNNEI. The V gene lost 6 bases and the J gene lost 12 bases, with 14 bases spanning the gap. The CDR3 has 11 amino acids. CDR3 coding DNA: TGTGCCAGCAGCCCTAGGAGTGAGGACACCTTC. It specifies CASSPRSEDTF.

This clone was counted a single time. The V call is TRBV2, the J call TRBJ1-1; 9 bases fit TRBD1. The ends lost 6 bases at V and 4 bases at J; junction bases unmatched: 6. Per the germline V gene, CDR1 is SNHLY and CDR2 is FYNNEI. The CDR3 has 14 amino acids. CDR3 in amino acids: CASSGQGLATEAFF. CDR3 sequence (DNA): TGTGCCAGCAGCGGACAGGGGTTGGCCACTGAAGCTTTCTTT.

V gene TRBV28 combines with J gene TRBJ1-2; TRBD1 aligns across 10 bases. CDR3 length: 15 amino acids. Germline trimming cut 5 bases from V and 4 bases from J; bases unmatched to any gene: 7. From germline, CDR1 is MDHEN and CDR2 SYDVKM. In DNA, the CDR3 is TGTGCCAGCAGTCTCCAGACAGGGGGCCGCTATGGCTACACCTTC. Its translation is CASSLQTGGRYGYTF.

The rearrangement joins TRBV28 to TRBJ2-1; D uncertain. The germline V gene encodes CDR1 MDHEN and CDR2 SYDVKM. Trimming shortened V by 6 bases and J by 8 bases, and 8 bases separated the two germline ends. The CDR3 is made up of 11 amino acids. DNA for the CDR3: TGTGCCAGCAGCCTCCGGGATGAGCAGTTCTTC. Amino acids: CASSLRDEQFF.

In this sample, this clone turned up many times. The chain couples TRBV18 to TRBJ2-7; tentative D call: TRBD1 (5 bases). CDR1 is KGHSH, CDR2 LQKENI, per germline. The V end lost 3 bases, the J end lost 5 bases, and 11 bases lay between the germline ends. CDR3 size: 13 residues. The CDR3 nucleotides are TGTGCCAGCTCACCGCTACCAGGGAACGAGCAGTACTTC. Translating it yields CASSPLPGNEQYF.

The chain recombines TRBV30 with TRBJ1-2, with unresolved D. The CDR3 extends over 9 amino acids. Per the germline V gene, CDR1 is GTSNPN and CDR2 is SVGIG (reference sequence). Trimming shortened V by 5 bases and J by 8 bases, and 6 bases separated the two germline ends. CDR3 DNA sequence: TGTGCCTGGGAACAAGGCTACACCTTC. Amino acid sequence: CAWEQGYTF.

V usage is TRBV7-2 and J usage is TRBJ2-5; possible D gene TRBD1, 6 bases. Germline loops: CDR1 SGHTA, CDR2 FQGNSA. The germline V and J ends were trimmed by 5 bases and 9 bases, with 10 bases remaining between them. The CDR3 totals 11 residues. CDR3: CASSLGQSQYF. CDR3 coding DNA: TGTGCCAGCAGCCTAGGACAGTCCCAGTACTTC.

This chain joins TRBV28 and TRBJ2-1, with D maybe TRBD1 (6 bases). The germline V gene encodes CDR1 MDHEN and CDR2 SYDVKM. The ends were cut back, 6 bases at V and 10 bases at J, with 19 bases in the middle. CDR3 size: 14 residues. The CDR3, as DNA: TGTGCCAGCAGCCAAGGGGGTCCTGGGGTGGAGCAGTTCTTC. It codes for CASSQGGPGVEQFF.